This T cell receptor beta chain stems from a study of T cell changes during pregnancy in multiple sclerosis. Measured with immunoSEQ multiplex PCR; TCRdb has only the in-frame clones, and not every one. The profile shows some 80,000 clones, about 94% of them singletons. The CDR3 loop spans 15 amino acids. V trimming: 5 bases; J trimming: 1 base; junction bases outside the gene matches: 6. Germline CDR1 reads SEHNR; CDR2 reads FQNEAQ (reference sequence). The receptor's source is a female donor with multiple sclerosis, enrolled in a pregnancy study. The chain is built from TRBV7-9 and TRBJ2-3, with TRBD2 identical over 7 bases. Specimen: CD4+ T cells from peripheral blood mononuclear cells, collected after pregnancy. The CDR3 protein is CASSPTSARTDTQYF. The DNA of the CDR3 is TGTGCCAGCAGCCCCACTAGCGCACGCACAGATACGCAGTATTTT.